These 10 T cell receptor beta chains share one sample of origin, sequenced in a study of blood T cell repertoires in COVID-19. The repertoire was sequenced with immunoSEQ multiplex PCR; TCRdb's copy has only in-frame clones and lacks some. The data show approximately 100,000 clones, more than 70% seen once. What was sequenced was peripheral blood. These receptors were obtained from a woman younger than 45 with acute or convalescent COVID-19.

The chain carries TRBV6-1 and TRBJ2-1; the D gene is possibly TRBD1 (5 bases). Germline loops: CDR1 MNHNS, CDR2 SASEGT. Trimming left V 2 bases short and J 0 bases short, with 17 bases between. The CDR3 loop spans 18 amino acids. This CDR3 is CASSEPAQGARSYNEQFF. CDR3 sequence (DNA): TGTGCCAGCAGTGAACCCGCGCAAGGGGCCCGCTCCTACAATGAGCAGTTCTTC.

The V call is TRBV7-3, the J call TRBJ2-7; D not resolved. Germline V gene lookup returns CDR1 SGHTA and CDR2 FQGTGA. The CDR3 contains 14 residues. V was clipped by 10 bases and J by 0 bases, with 16 bases between them. The CDR3 nucleotides read TGTGCCAAGCCGAACCCCCCATACTCCTACGAGCAGTACTTC. The encoded protein is CAKPNPPYSYEQYF.

The chain joins TRBV5-1 to TRBJ2-1; a weak D match, TRBD1 (6 bases). The CDR3 has 15 amino acids. CDR1 SGHRS and CDR2 YFSETQ come from the germline V gene. The V and J ends lost 4 bases and 0 bases respectively, with 11 bases between them. CDR3 coding DNA: TGCGCCAGCAGCAGTACAGGGCCCTCCTACAATGAGCAGTTCTTC. This codes for CASSSTGPSYNEQFF.

The chain carries TRBV6-5 and TRBJ2-7; no clear D gene. The CDR3 spans 14 residues. V lost 7 bases and J lost 2, with 15 bases in between. Per the germline V gene, CDR1 is MNHEY and CDR2 is SVGAGI. CDR3 in amino acids: CASTDSGVTYEQYF. In DNA, the CDR3 is TGTGCCAGCACCGATAGTGGAGTTACCTACGAGCAGTACTTC.

This chain links TRBV19 with TRBJ2-1, with TRBD1 identical over 7 bases. The CDR3 covers 15 residues. Germline CDR1 LNHDA, CDR2 SQIVND (reference sequence). V gave up 1 base and J gave up 8 bases; unmatched junction bases: 8. CDR3 loop: CASSIGGLGGYEQFF. The CDR3 nucleotides are TGTGCCAGTAGTATAGGAGGCTTAGGGGGCTATGAGCAGTTCTTC.

V and J are TRBV6-5 and TRBJ1-1; 8 nucleotides match TRBD1. The CDR3 is 16 amino acids. Germline values: CDR1 MNHEY, CDR2 SVGAGI. With 2 bases clipped from V and 7 bases from J, the junction kept 12 bases outside the gene matches. The CDR3 bases are TGTGCCAGCAGTTACAGACAGGGGACCATGGCGGGTGAAGCTTTCTTT. Translating gives CASSYRQGTMAGEAFF.

This clone was detected only a few times. The gene calls are TRBV2 and TRBJ1-2; D uncertain. The V and J ends lost 6 bases and 7 bases respectively, with 12 bases between them. The CDR3 has 12 amino acids. CDR1 is SNHLY, CDR2 FYNNEI, per germline. In DNA, the CDR3 is TGTGCCAGCAGAGCCACAGACACTGGCTACACCTTC. Its translation: CASRATDTGYTF.

The table lists this clone with a few counts. The chain has TRBV9 and TRBJ2-7, with 8 nucleotides matching TRBD2. Germline V gene data show CDR1 as SGDLS and CDR2 as YYNGEE. The V segment lost 4 bases and the J segment 0 bases; nucleotides outside the gene matches: 6. CDR3 length: 15 amino acids. The CDR3 coding sequence is TGTGCCAGCAGCCTCGGCGGGGGGAGCTCCTACGAGCAGTACTTC. Its translation: CASSLGGGSSYEQYF.

The rearrangement uses TRBV5-6 and TRBJ2-1, with 9 nucleotides matching TRBD2. This CDR3 is 16 amino acids long. Germline V gives CDR1 SGHDT, CDR2 YYEEEE. After removal of 1 base from V and 4 bases from J, the junction contained 6 bases not matched to a gene. This CDR3 reads CASSLKSGGNYNEQFF. CDR3 coding DNA: TGTGCCAGCAGCTTGAAGAGCGGGGGGAATTACAATGAGCAGTTCTTC.

This chain joins TRBV5-1 and TRBJ1-1, with 7 bases that match TRBD1. The CDR3 is made up of 15 amino acids. Losses at the gene ends were 3 bases for V and 0 bases for J; bases not matched to a gene: 5. The germline V gene encodes CDR1 SGHRS and CDR2 YFSETQ. The CDR3 bases are TGCGCCAGCAGCTGGGGGGACAGATTGAACACTGAAGCTTTCTTT. This gives the protein CASSWGDRLNTEAFF.